This T cell receptor beta chain emerged from a study of cytomegalovirus exposure and HLA in healthy donors. This CDR3 comprises 15 residues. In germline, CDR1 is SGHRS, CDR2 YFSETQ. Unmatched junction bases numbered 2, after V lost 4 bases and J lost 0 bases. Concerning this clone itself: Its antigen is undetermined.

Regarding the study as a whole: The listing of 150 or so TCR beta chains classed them as cytomegalovirus-associated. A later analysis associated 15,000 to 20,000 TCR beta sequences with HLA alleles at a 0.05 false discovery rate.

The PCR employed 60 Vbeta primers together with 13 Jbeta primers. The assay was immunoSEQ multiplex PCR, and TCRdb's table has in-frame clones only and misses some. The table has 140,000 to 150,000 clones, roughly 79% seen once. Sequenced input: PBMCs. This chain uses TRBV5-1 with TRBJ2-2, with 8 bases fitting TRBD1. This clonotype was obtained from a woman under 40 in good health and CMV-seronegative. Here the CDR3 reads CASSLDRANTGELFF. CDR3 in DNA: TGCGCCAGCAGCCTGGACAGGGCGAACACCGGGGAGCTGTTTTTT.